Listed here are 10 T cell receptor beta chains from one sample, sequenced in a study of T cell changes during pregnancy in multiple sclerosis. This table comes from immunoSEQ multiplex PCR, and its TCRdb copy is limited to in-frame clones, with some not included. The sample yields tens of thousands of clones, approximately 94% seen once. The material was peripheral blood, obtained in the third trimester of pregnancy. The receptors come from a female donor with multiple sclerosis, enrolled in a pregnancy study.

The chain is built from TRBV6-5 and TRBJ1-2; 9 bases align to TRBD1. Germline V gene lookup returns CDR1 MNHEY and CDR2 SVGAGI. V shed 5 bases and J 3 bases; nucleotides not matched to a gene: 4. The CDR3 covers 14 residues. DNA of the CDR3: TGTGCCAGCAGTGTCGGACAGGGGTACTATGGCTACACCTTC. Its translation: CASSVGQGYYGYTF.

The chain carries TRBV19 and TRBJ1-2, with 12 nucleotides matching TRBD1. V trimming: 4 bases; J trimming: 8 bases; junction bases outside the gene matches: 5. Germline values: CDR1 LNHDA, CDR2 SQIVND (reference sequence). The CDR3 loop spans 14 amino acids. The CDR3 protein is CASSRDRGREGYTF. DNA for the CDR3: TGTGCCAGTAGTAGGGACAGGGGGCGAGAAGGCTACACCTTC.

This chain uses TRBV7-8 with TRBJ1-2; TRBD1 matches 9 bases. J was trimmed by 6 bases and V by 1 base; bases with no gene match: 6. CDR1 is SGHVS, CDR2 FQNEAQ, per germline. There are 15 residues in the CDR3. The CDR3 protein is CASSLGGWTGDGYTF. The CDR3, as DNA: TGTGCCAGCAGCTTAGGGGGATGGACAGGGGATGGCTACACCTTC. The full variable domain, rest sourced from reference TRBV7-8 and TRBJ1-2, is GAGVSQSPRYKVAKRGQDVALRCDPISGHVSLFWYQQALGQGPEFLTYFQNEAQLDKSGLPSDRFFAERPEGSVSTLKIQRTQQEDSAVYLCASSLGGWTGDGYTFGSGTRLTVV.

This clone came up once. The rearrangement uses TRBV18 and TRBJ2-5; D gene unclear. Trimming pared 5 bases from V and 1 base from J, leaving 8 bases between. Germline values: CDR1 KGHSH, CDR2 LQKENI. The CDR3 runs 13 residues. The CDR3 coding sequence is TGTGCCAGCTCAGCCAACTTCCAAGAGACCCAGTACTTC. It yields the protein CASSANFQETQYF.

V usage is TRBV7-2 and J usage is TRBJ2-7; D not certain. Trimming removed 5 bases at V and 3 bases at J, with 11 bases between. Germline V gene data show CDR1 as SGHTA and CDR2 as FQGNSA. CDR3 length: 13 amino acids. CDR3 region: CASSNRHFYEQYF. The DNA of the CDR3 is TGTGCCAGCAGCAATAGACACTTCTACGAGCAGTACTTC. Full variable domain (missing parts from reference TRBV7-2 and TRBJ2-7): GAGVSQSPSNKVTEKGKDVELRCDPISGHTALYWYRQSLGQGLEFLIYFQGNSAPDKSGLPSDRFSAERTGGSVSTLTIQRTQQEDSAVYLCASSNRHFYEQYFGPGTRLTVT.

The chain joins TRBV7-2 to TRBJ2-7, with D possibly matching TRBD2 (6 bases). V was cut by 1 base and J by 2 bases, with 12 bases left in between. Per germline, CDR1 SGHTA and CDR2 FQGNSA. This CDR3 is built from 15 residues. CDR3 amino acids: CASSLVSPGAYEQYF. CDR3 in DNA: TGTGCCAGCAGCTTAGTGTCCCCGGGAGCCTACGAGCAGTACTTC.

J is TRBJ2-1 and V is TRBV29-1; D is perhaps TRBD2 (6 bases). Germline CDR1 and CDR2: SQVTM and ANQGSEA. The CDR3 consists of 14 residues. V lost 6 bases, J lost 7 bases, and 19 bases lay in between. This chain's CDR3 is CSVGVGGGVNEQFF. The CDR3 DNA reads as TGCAGCGTGGGGGTTGGGGGAGGCGTTAATGAGCAGTTCTTC.

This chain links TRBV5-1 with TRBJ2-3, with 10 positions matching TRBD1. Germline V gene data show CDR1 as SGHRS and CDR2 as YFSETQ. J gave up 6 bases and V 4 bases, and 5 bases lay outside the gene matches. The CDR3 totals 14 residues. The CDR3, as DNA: TGCGCCAGCAGCCTGGACAGGGGGAAGGATACGCAGTATTTT. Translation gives CASSLDRGKDTQYF.

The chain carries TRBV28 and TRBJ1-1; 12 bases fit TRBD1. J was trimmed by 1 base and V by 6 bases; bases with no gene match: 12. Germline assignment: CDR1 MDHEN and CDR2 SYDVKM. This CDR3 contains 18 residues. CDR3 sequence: CASRLYRDRGPKNTEAFF. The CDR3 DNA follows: TGTGCCAGCAGGCTATACCGGGACAGGGGGCCCAAGAACACTGAAGCTTTCTTT.

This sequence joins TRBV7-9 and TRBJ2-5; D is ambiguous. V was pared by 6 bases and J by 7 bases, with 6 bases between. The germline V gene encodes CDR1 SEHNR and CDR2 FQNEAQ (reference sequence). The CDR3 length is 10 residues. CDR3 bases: TGTGCCAGCAGACCGGGGACCCAGTACTTC. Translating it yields CASRPGTQYF.